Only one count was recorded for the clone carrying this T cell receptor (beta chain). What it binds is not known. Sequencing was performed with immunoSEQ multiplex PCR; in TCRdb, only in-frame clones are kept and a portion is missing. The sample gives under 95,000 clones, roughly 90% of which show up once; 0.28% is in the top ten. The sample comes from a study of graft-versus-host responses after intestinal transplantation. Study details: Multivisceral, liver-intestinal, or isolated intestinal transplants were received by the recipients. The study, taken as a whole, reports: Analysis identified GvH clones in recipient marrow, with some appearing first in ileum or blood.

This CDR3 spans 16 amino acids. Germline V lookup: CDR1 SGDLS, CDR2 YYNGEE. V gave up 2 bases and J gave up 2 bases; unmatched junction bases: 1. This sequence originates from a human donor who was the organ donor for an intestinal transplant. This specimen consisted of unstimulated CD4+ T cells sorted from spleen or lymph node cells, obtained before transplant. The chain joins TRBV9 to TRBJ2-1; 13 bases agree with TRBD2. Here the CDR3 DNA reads TGTGCCAGCAGCGTTACTAGCGGGGGGGCCTACAATGAGCAGTTCTTC. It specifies CASSVTSGGAYNEQFF.